These T cell receptor beta chains were read from a single sample in a study of cytomegalovirus exposure and HLA in healthy donors. Assay used: immunoSEQ multiplex PCR; TCRdb lists only in-frame clones, some missing. The table lists over 150,000 clones, about 81% of them singletons. Sequenced sample: PBMCs. These receptors were obtained from a woman between 18 and 29 years old in good health and CMV-seronegative. Both conserved end residues are part of each CDR3. A D gene is named only where the DNA matches it firmly. The listing skips clone size in some rows; elsewhere it reads once, few, many or a size class.

.,TRBV6-5,TRBJ2-1,TRBD2,TGTGCCAGCAGGCGGACTAGCGGGAGGAGCAATGAGCAGTTCTTC,CASRRTSGRSNEQFF
.,TRBV7-9,TRBJ1-3,.,TGTGCCAGCAGCTTAGTACGAGGGAACACCATATATTTT,CASSLVRGNTIYF
.,TRBV7-9,TRBJ1-1,.,TGTGCCAGCAGCTTAGCCGGGACAATTGAAGCTTTCTTT,CASSLAGTIEAFF
.,TRBV6-5,TRBJ2-3,.,TGTGCCAGCGGAGCCCGGGGAGATACGCAGTATTTT,CASGARGDTQYF
.,TRBV9,TRBJ2-7,TRBD1,TGTGCCAGCAGCTACGCCGGCACAGGGGGCGACGAGCAGTACTTC,CASSYAGTGGDEQYF
.,TRBV29-1,TRBJ1-1,TRBD1,TGCAGCGTTGACCAGGGGGGCGGGATGAAAGCTTTCTTT,CSVDQGGGMKAFF
.,TRBV21-1,TRBJ1-5,.,TGTGCCAGCAGCAAAGGTAGGGACTATAGCAATCAGCCCCAGCATTTT,CASSKGRDYSNQPQHF
.,TRBV19,TRBJ2-1,TRBD1,TGTGCCAGTAGTATAGTATCAGGGGGCGATGAGCAGTTCTTC,CASSIVSGGDEQFF
once,TRBV2,TRBJ2-7,.,TGTGCCAGCAGTGAGGACTGGGGATACGAGCAGTACTTC,CASSEDWGYEQYF
once,TRBV10-2,TRBJ2-7,TRBD1,TGCGCCAGCAGCGCGACAGGGGAAGGGTACGAGCAGTACTTC,CASSATGEGYEQYF
.,TRBV29-1,TRBJ2-1,TRBD2,TGCAGCGTTGAACTAGCGGGTAATCACAATGAGGTGCAGTTCTTC,CSVELAGNHNEVQFF
.,TRBV27,TRBJ1-1,.,TGTGCCAGCAGTCGCAACTTCGCCGCCACTGAAGCTTTCTTT,CASSRNFAATEAFF
.,TRBV30,TRBJ1-1,.,TGTGCCTGGACCCAGGGCACTGAAGCTTTCTTT,CAWTQGTEAFF
once,TRBV5-1,TRBJ1-4,.,TGCGCCAGCAGCCAAACGGGGGGGACGGTTGAAAAACTGTTTTTT,CASSQTGGTVEKLFF
few,TRBV28,TRBJ2-3,.,TGTGCCAGCAGTTCAGACAGATCCACAGATACGCAGTATTTT,CASSSDRSTDTQYF
.,TRBV25-1,TRBJ1-6,TRBD1,TGTGCCAGCAGTGCCGGGACAGGGTATAATTCACCCCTCCACTTT,CASSAGTGYNSPLHF
.,TRBV6-4,TRBJ1-2,TRBD1,TGTGCCAGCAGGGGCCGGGACAGGGGGAACCGTAACTATGGCTACACCTTC,CASRGRDRGNRNYGYTF
.,TRBV5-8,TRBJ2-1,.,TGTGCCAGCAGTTTTTACGCGGGAAACACCTACAATGAGCAGTTCTTC,CASSFYAGNTYNEQFF
.,TRBV9,TRBJ2-5,.,TGTGCCAGCAGCGTAGCTGGGATAGGGGCGGAGACCCAGTACTTC,CASSVAGIGAETQYF
.,TRBV2,TRBJ2-7,.,TGTGCCAGCAGTGGTGGGGACTGGGGGATAAAAGAGCAGTACTTC,CASSGGDWGIKEQYF
.,TRBV29-1,TRBJ1-1,.,TGCAGCGTTTTCGTGGGGGGTATGAACACTGAAGCTTTCTTT,CSVFVGGMNTEAFF
.,TRBV2,TRBJ2-1,.,TGTGCCAGCTGGACTGCAAGCTCCTACAATGAGCAGTTCTTC,CASWTASSYNEQFF
.,TRBV11-3,TRBJ2-2,TRBD1,TGTGCCAGCAGACCTGGACAGGGTGCCGGGGAGCTGTTTTTT,CASRPGQGAGELFF
.,TRBV5-8,TRBJ1-6,.,TGTGCCAGCAGCAAGCCGACAGAGGATAATTCACCCCTCCACTTT,CASSKPTEDNSPLHF
.,TRBV9,TRBJ2-1,TRBD2,TGTGCCAGCAGCGAGACTAGCAGTCGCAATGAGCAGTTCTTC,CASSETSSRNEQFF
.,TRBV6-5,TRBJ2-2,.,TGTGCCAGCTTCGACAGGTCGAACACCGGGGAGCTGTTTTTT,CASFDRSNTGELFF
.,TRBV15,TRBJ1-1,.,TGTGCCACCAGCGGGGATACCGGGAGCACTGAAGCTTTCTTT,CATSGDTGSTEAFF
.,TRBV7-3,TRBJ1-2,.,TGTGCCAGCAGCTCCACCACAGGGTCCGGCGATGGCTACACCTTC,CASSSTTGSGDGYTF
.,TRBV5-1,TRBJ2-2,.,TGCGCCAGCAGATCCAGGACAGTGAACACCGGGGAGCTGTTTTTT,CASRSRTVNTGELFF
.,TRBV6-5,TRBJ1-1,.,TGTGCCAGCAGTTCAGGGTTGGGCACTGAAGCTTTCTTT,CASSSGLGTEAFF
.,TRBV2,TRBJ1-2,.,TGTGCCAGCAGTGAATATGGCAGAAACTATGGCTACACCTTC,CASSEYGRNYGYTF
.,TRBV7-8,TRBJ1-1,.,TGTGCCAGCAGCTTACAGGGGAGCACTGAAGCTTTCTTT,CASSLQGSTEAFF
once,TRBV7-6,TRBJ2-1,.,TGTGCCAGCAGCTTAGCGGGGCTAAGCTCCTACAATGAGCAGTTCTTC,CASSLAGLSSYNEQFF
.,TRBV6-5,TRBJ2-5,.,TGTGCCAGCAGGTTCAGTCTCCAAGAGACCCAGTACTTC,CASRFSLQETQYF
medium-sized,TRBV7-9,TRBJ2-4,TRBD2,TGTGCCAGCAGCCCAAGACGTCTAGCGGGGGCCAAAAACATTCAGTACTTC,CASSPRRLAGAKNIQYF
.,TRBV5-1,TRBJ1-2,TRBD1,TGCGCCAGCAAGATGACGACAGGGACAAGTGGCTACACCTTC,CASKMTTGTSGYTF
.,TRBV11-2,TRBJ2-1,TRBD2,TGTGCCAGCGCAACCCCTACGGGACTAGCGGAGAACAATGAGCAGTTCTTC,CASATPTGLAENNEQFF
.,TRBV27,TRBJ1-1,TRBD1,TGTGCCAGCAGTTGGGACAGCAACACTGAAGCTTTCTTT,CASSWDSNTEAFF
.,TRBV7-3,TRBJ2-7,TRBD2,TGTGCCAGCAGCCCCGGGGGGGGCCGTCCTGAGGAGCAGTACTTC,CASSPGGGRPEEQYF
.,TRBV4-1,TRBJ1-2,.,TGCGCCAGCAGCGCTCAACGGGGAGCCTCTAACTATGGCTACACCTTC,CASSAQRGASNYGYTF
.,TRBV6-6,TRBJ2-7,TRBD1,TGTGCCAGCAGTTCCAGGGGGTACGAGCAGTACTTC,CASSSRGYEQYF
once,TRBV5-1,TRBJ2-1,.,TGCGCCAGCAGCCCCACAGCGGGCTCATACAATGAGCAGTTCTTC,CASSPTAGSYNEQFF
.,TRBV7-7,TRBJ1-2,.,TGTGCCAGCAGCTTAAGTGACAGGCCCTTTCACCAACACTATGGCTACACCTTC,CASSLSDRPFHQHYGYTF
.,TRBV6-5,TRBJ1-2,.,TGTGCCAGCAGTTACGGCCAGGGGAGAGGCTACACCTTC,CASSYGQGRGYTF
.,TRBV7-6,TRBJ2-1,.,TGTGCCAGCAGCCCAGCCTACAATGAGCAGTTCTTC,CASSPAYNEQFF
few,TRBV15,TRBJ1-1,.,TGTGCCACCAGCAGAGTAGTTCACACTGAAGCTTTCTTT,CATSRVVHTEAFF
.,TRBV2,TRBJ1-2,.,TGTGCCAGCAGTGATCCCCCACCTAGTAACTATGGCTACACCTTC,CASSDPPPSNYGYTF
.,TRBV13,TRBJ1-3,TRBD1,TGTGCCAGCATCGACAGGGGTGGTTCTGGAAACACCATATATTTT,CASIDRGGSGNTIYF
.,TRBV5-1,TRBJ2-1,TRBD2,TGCGCCAGCAGCGAGACTAGCCCCCCAATTGAGCAGTTCTTC,CASSETSPPIEQFF
.,TRBV5-1,TRBJ2-5,.,TGCGCCAGCAGCTTGTGGGGGCGGGAGACCCAGTACTTC,CASSLWGRETQYF